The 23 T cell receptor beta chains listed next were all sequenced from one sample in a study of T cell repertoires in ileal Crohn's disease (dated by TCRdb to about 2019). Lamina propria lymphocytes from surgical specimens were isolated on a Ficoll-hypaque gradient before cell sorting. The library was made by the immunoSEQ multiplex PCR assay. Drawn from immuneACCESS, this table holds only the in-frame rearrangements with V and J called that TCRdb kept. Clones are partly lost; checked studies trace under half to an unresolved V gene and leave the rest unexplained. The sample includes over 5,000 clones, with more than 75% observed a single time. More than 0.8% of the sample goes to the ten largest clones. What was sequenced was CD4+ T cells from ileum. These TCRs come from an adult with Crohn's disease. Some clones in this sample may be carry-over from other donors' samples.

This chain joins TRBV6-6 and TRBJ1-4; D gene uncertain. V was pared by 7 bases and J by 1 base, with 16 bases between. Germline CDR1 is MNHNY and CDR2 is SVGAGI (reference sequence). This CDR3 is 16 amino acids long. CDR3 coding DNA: TGTGCCAGCACCCCTCGGCGCGGGGTAACTAATGAAAAACTGTTTTTT. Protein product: CASTPRRGVTNEKLFF.

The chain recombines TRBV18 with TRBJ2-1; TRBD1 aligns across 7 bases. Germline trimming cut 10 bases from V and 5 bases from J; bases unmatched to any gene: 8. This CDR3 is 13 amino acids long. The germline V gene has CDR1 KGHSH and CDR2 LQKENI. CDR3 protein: CATETGNNNEQFF. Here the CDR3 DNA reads TGTGCCACCGAGACAGGGAATAACAATGAGCAGTTCTTC.

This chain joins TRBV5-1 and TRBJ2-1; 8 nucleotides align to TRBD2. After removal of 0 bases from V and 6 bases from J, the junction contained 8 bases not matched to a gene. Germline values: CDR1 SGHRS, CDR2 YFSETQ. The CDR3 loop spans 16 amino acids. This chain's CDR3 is CASSLGGTRFPNEQFF. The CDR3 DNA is TGCGCCAGCAGCTTGGGGGGGACTAGGTTCCCCAATGAGCAGTTCTTC.

The CDR3 loop is CAWKLGRQGSSPLHF. As DNA, the CDR3 is TGTGCCTGGAAATTAGGGCGACAGGGGAGCTCACCCCTCCACTTT. J is TRBJ1-6 and V is TRBV30; 8 bases agree with TRBD1. Per germline, CDR1 GTSNPN and CDR2 SVGIG (reference sequence). The CDR3 spans 15 residues. V trimming: 4 bases; J trimming: 10 bases; junction bases outside the gene matches: 12.

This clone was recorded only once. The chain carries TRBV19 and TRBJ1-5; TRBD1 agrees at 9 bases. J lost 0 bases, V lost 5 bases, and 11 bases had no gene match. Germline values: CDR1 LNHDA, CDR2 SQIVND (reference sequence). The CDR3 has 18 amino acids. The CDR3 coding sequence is TGTGCCAGTAGTTCAATCCGGGGACAGGGAAGTAGCAATCAGCCCCAGCATTTT. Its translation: CASSSIRGQGSSNQPQHF.

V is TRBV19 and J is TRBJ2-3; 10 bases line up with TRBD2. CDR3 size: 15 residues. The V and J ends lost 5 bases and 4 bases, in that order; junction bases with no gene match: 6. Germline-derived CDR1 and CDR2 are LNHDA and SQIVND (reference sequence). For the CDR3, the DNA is TGTGCCAGTAGTCAAAGCGGGAGGGGGGCAGATACGCAGTATTTT. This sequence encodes CASSQSGRGADTQYF.

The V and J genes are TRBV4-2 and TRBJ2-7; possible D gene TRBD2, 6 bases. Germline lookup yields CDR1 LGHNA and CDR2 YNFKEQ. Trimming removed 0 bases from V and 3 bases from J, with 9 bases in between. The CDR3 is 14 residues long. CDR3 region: CASSQDPGLYEQYF. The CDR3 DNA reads TGTGCCAGCAGCCAAGATCCGGGACTCTACGAGCAGTACTTC.

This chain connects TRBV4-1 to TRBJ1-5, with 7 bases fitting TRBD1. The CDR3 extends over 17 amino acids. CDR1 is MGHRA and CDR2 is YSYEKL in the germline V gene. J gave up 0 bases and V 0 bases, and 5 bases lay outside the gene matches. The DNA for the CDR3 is TGCGCCAGCAGCCAAGAGGGGACAGCCTATAGCAATCAGCCCCAGCATTTT. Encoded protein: CASSQEGTAYSNQPQHF.

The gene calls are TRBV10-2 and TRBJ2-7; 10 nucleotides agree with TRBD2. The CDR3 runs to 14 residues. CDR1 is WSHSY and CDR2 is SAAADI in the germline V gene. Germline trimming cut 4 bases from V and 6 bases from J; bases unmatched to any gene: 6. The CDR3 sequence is CASSGLAGVLEQYF. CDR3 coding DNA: TGCGCCAGCAGTGGGCTAGCGGGGGTTCTCGAGCAGTACTTC.

CDR3 region: CASSPSGGANYEQYF. The CDR3 region has the DNA TGTGCCAGCAGCCCCAGTGGAGGGGCAAACTACGAGCAGTACTTC. The chain uses TRBV6-5 and TRBJ2-7; perhaps TRBD2 as D (6 bases). CDR3 length: 15 residues. Germline-derived CDR1 and CDR2 are MNHEY and SVGAGI. Between the trimmed V and J ends, which lost 6 bases and 3 bases, there was a span of 18 bases.

CDR3 in amino acids: CASSPTGNQPQHF. The CDR3 DNA is TGTGCCAGCAGCCCGACAGGCAATCAGCCCCAGCATTTT. V and J are TRBV7-2 and TRBJ1-5, with D tentatively TRBD1 (5 bases). Germline CDR1 SGHTA, CDR2 FQGNSA. Trimming stripped 5 bases from V and 2 bases from J, with 7 bases between. There are 13 residues in the CDR3.

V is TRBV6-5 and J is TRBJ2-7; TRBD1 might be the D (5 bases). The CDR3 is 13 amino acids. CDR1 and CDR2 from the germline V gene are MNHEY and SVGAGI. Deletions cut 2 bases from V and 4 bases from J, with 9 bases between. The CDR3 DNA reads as TGTGCCAGCAGTTACGACAGAAGGTACGAGCAGTACTTC. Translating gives CASSYDRRYEQYF.

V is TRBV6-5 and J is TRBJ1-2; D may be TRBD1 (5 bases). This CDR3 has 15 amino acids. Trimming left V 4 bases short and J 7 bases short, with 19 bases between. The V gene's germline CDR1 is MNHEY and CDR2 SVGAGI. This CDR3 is CASSSLPGGGGGYTF. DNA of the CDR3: TGTGCCAGCAGTTCCTTGCCGGGGGGTGGAGGTGGCTACACCTTC.

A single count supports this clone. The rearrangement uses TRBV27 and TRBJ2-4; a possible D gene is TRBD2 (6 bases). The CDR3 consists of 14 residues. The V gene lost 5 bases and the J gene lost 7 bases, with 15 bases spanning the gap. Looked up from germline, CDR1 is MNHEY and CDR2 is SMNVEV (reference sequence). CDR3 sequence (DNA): TGTGCCAGCAGTCTAAGAGGAGGGGTGAACATTCAGTACTTC. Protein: CASSLRGGVNIQYF.

DNA for the CDR3: TGCGCCAGCAGCTTGGTAGCGGGGGCCGAGCAGTACTTC. It specifies CASSLVAGAEQYF. The chain employs TRBV5-1 and TRBJ2-7; TRBD2 matches 9 bases. With 0 bases clipped from V and 6 bases from J, the junction kept 1 base outside the gene matches. Germline CDR1 SGHRS, CDR2 YFSETQ. The CDR3 spans 13 residues.

Here the CDR3 reads CATSGTQGYGYTF. The DNA for the CDR3 is TGTGCCACCAGCGGTACGCAGGGTTACGGCTACACCTTC. V and J are TRBV15 and TRBJ1-2; maybe TRBD1 (5 bases). Trimming took 5 bases from V and 8 from J, leaving 15 bases between them. Per the germline V gene, CDR1 is LNHNV and CDR2 is YYDKDF (reference sequence). The CDR3 has 13 residues.

The CDR3 region has the DNA TGTGCCAGCAGCCCAGGGGCCCAAGAGACCCAGTACTTC. This translates into CASSPGAQETQYF. V usage is TRBV7-9 and J usage is TRBJ2-5, with D maybe TRBD1 (6 bases). V lost 5 bases, J lost 1 base, and 8 bases lay in between. Germline CDR1 reads SEHNR; CDR2 reads FQNEAQ (reference sequence). CDR3 size: 13 residues.

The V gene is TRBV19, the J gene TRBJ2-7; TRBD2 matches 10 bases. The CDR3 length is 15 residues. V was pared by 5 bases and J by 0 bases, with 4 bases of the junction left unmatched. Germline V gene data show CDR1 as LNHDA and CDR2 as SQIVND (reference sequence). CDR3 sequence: CASSPRLAGSYEQYF. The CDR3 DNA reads TGTGCCAGTAGTCCACGACTAGCGGGCTCCTACGAGCAGTACTTC.

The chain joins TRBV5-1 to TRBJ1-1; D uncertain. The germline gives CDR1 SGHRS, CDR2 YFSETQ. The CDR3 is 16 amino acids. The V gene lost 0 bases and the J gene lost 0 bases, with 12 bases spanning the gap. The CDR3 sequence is CASSLDSQIMNTEAFF. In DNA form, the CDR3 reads TGCGCCAGCAGCTTGGATTCACAGATTATGAACACTGAAGCTTTCTTT.

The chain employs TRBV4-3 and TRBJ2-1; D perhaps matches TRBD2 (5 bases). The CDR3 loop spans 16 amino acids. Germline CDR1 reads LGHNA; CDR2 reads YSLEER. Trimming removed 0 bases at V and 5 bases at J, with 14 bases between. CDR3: CASSQDLGLRNNEQFF. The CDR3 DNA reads TGCGCCAGCAGCCAAGATCTAGGACTCCGTAACAATGAGCAGTTCTTC.

The CDR3 reads CASRRHSGSNNEQFF. DNA of the CDR3: TGTGCCAGCAGGAGGCATAGCGGGAGCAACAATGAGCAGTTCTTC. The chain couples TRBV28 to TRBJ2-1; 9 bases line up with TRBD2. The CDR3 has 15 amino acids. Per germline, CDR1 MDHEN and CDR2 SYDVKM. V lost 6 bases and J lost 5; bases outside the gene matches: 8.

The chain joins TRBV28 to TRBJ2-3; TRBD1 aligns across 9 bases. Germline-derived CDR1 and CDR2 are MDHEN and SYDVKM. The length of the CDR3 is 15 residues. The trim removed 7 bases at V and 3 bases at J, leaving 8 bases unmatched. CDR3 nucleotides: TGTGCCAGCATTGTTGGACAGGGGAAGACAGATACGCAGTATTTT. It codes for CASIVGQGKTDTQYF.

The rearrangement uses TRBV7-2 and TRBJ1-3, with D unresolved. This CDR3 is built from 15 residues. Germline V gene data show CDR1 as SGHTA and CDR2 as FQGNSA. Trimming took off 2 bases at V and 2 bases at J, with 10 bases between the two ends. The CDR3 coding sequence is TGTGCCAGCAGCTTACATCAGACTACTGGAAACACCATATATTTT. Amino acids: CASSLHQTTGNTIYF.